The 8 T cell receptor beta chains presented below share a single source sample, sequenced in a study of response to subunit inactivated influenza vaccine. From the RT-PCR reads, TCRdb called clonotypes with MiXCR, one entry per CDR3 protein. The data contain more than 450,000 distinct CDR3 sequences, around 8% of them singletons. This material consisted of PBMCs from blood, taken around 25 months after vaccination. All receptors come from a man between 50 and 70 years old who received an inactivated influenza vaccine.

On this clonotype itself: It may be a read error: a sequence one base away is much more abundant. The V call is TRBV7-8, the J call TRBJ2-3; 8 bases align to TRBD2. Germline V CDR1 and CDR2: SGHVS, FQNEAQ. The CDR3 is 17 amino acids. V gave up 9 bases and J gave up 3 bases; unmatched junction bases: 17. CDR3 DNA: TGTGCCAGAAGCACCCCGAAACCACTAGCGGTGACAGATACGCAGTATTTT. Encoded protein: CARSTPKPLAVTDTQYF.

In this sample, this clonotype turned up many times. The chain couples TRBV6-2 or TRBV6-3 to TRBJ2-1, with 7 bases identical to TRBD1. This CDR3 comprises 18 residues. V shed 2 bases, J shed 0 bases, and the junction held 10 bases outside the gene matches. Germline-derived CDR1 and CDR2 are MNHEY and SVGEGT. The CDR3 loop reads CASSYSHRGQSSYNEQFF. As DNA, the CDR3 is TGTGCCAGCAGTTACAGCCACAGGGGCCAAAGCTCCTACAATGAGCAGTTCTTC.

This clonotype has at least ten counts. V is TRBV9 and J is TRBJ1-2; D is uncertain. This CDR3 contains 13 residues. Trimming removed 4 bases at V and 6 bases at J, with 13 bases between. Germline V CDR1 and CDR2: SGDLS, YYNGEE. DNA for the CDR3: TGTGCCAGCAGCTATCACTCCGGGAATGGCTACACCTTC. The encoded protein is CASSYHSGNGYTF.

This clonotype has a handful of counts. The chain carries TRBV6-2 or TRBV6-3 and TRBJ2-2, with 9 bases identical to TRBD2. CDR3 length: 14 amino acids. CDR1 is MNHEY, CDR2 SVGEGT, per germline. The trim removed 6 bases at V and 4 bases at J, leaving 3 bases unmatched. CDR3 region: CASRRGGRTGELFF. The CDR3, as DNA: TGTGCCAGCAGGCGGGGGGGCCGCACCGGGGAGCTGTTTTTT.

V usage is TRBV25-1 and J usage is TRBJ1-1; D might be TRBD1 (5 bases). Between the trimmed V and J ends, which lost 8 bases and 8 bases, there was a span of 12 bases. The CDR3 consists of 11 residues. The germline gives CDR1 MGHDK, CDR2 SYGVNS. The CDR3 region is CASLAPGEAFF. The DNA of the CDR3 is TGTGCCAGCTTAGCCCCAGGGGAAGCTTTCTTT.

V is TRBV6-2 or TRBV6-3 and J is TRBJ2-7; 9 nucleotides align to TRBD1. Germline V gene sequence: CDR1 MNHEY, CDR2 SVGEGT. J was trimmed by 7 bases and V by 7 bases; bases with no gene match: 11. CDR3 length: 14 amino acids. As DNA, the CDR3 is TGTGCCAGCATCCGGACAGGGGAACTGCGGGAGCAGTACTTC. Its translation is CASIRTGELREQYF.

This clonotype was counted at least ten times. The V gene is TRBV12-3 or TRBV12-4, the J gene TRBJ2-5, with D possibly being TRBD2 (6 bases). V dropped 1 base and J dropped 2 bases, with 8 bases sitting between them. The CDR3 is 14 residues long. The CDR3 nucleotides are TGTGCCAGCAGTTTAGATGGAGGGCAAGAGACCCAGTACTTC. Its translation is CASSLDGGQETQYF.

In this sample, this clonotype turned up many times. J is TRBJ1-4 and V is TRBV2; D unclear. The V gene lost 3 bases and the J gene lost 8 bases, with 7 bases spanning the gap. This CDR3 contains 12 residues. Germline CDR1 is SNHLY and CDR2 is FYNNEI. The CDR3 spells CASSESGEKLFF. CDR3 DNA sequence: TGTGCCAGCAGTGAGTCTGGGGAAAAACTGTTTTTT.